Reported below is one T cell receptor (beta chain). TCR beta sequencing covered blood CD8+ and CD4+ T cells. The multiple sclerosis control cohort comprised treatment-naive individuals presenting with stable or active relapsing-remitting disease. Negative isolation yielded CD8+ and CD4+ T cells; FACS enriched TEMRA cells. The data belong to a study of CD8 T cells in Susac syndrome. Looked up from germline, CDR1 is MNHEY and CDR2 is SMNVEV (reference sequence). There are 15 residues in the CDR3. V lost 5 bases and J lost 5; bases outside the gene matches: 5. RNA was extracted with the RNeasy kit, and a quantity of roughly 0.5 to 1 ug was reverse transcribed using random hexamers. Across 54 Vbeta and 13 Jbeta, immunoSEQ multiplex PCR amplified TCR beta CDR3. MiXCR, applied by TCRdb to the immunoSEQ multiplex PCR reads, yields one record per CDR3 protein. The sample includes about 200,000 distinct CDR3 sequences, nearly 95% seen only once; the top ten take approximately 0.093%.

The sequence came from a human donor with multiple sclerosis. The rearrangement joins TRBV27 to TRBJ2-5; 13 bases align to TRBD2. The sequencing input was CD4+ T cells from PBMCs. The CDR3, as DNA: TGTGCCAGCAGTACCGGGACTAGCGGGATTGAGACCCAGTACTTC. Residues: CASSTGTSGIETQYF.